This T cell receptor beta chain was profiled in a study of OX40 agonist ivuxolimab in advanced cancers. The wider study: In this trial design, patients received ivuxolimab intravenously at 0.01 to 10 mg/kg every 2 weeks. Mean age 60 years, range about 23 to 85; roughly 82% male. Whole-study results and caveats: Expanded peripheral T-cell antigen specificity went undetermined. On average, a greater number of expanded clones characterised CD8+ T cells relative to CD4+.

Profiled with immunoSEQ multiplex PCR; TCRdb holds only in-frame clones, not every one. The table records approximately 83,000 clones, more than 65% of them present only once. About this clone: What it recognizes is unknown.

The sequencing here drew on CD4+ or CD8+ T cells sorted from blood, taken in a trial of the OX40 agonist ivuxolimab. The clonotype was recovered from an adult with an advanced solid tumor such as melanoma, head and neck, liver or kidney cancer.

CDR3 in amino acids: CASSVLEGLNTEAFF. CDR3 nucleotide sequence: TGTGCCAGCAGCGTATTGGAGGGGTTGAACACTGAAGCTTTCTTT. The V and J genes are TRBV9 and TRBJ1-1; TRBD1 might be the D (5 bases). The germline gives CDR1 SGDLS, CDR2 YYNGEE. CDR3 length equals 15 residues. V lost 1 base to trimming and J lost 0 bases, with 10 bases between them.